The 22 T cell receptor beta chains below were found in one sample sequenced in a study of blood T cell repertoires in COVID-19. The protocol was immunoSEQ multiplex PCR, while the TCRdb copy is restricted to in-frame clones and leaves out a portion. Of about 360,000 clones in the sample, 86% were seen once. The material sequenced was peripheral blood. The source of these receptors is a woman aged 55-69 years with COVID-19, enrolled during active disease.

The chain carries TRBV2 and TRBJ2-6; 9 positions match TRBD1. The trim removed 8 bases at V and 2 bases at J, leaving 13 bases unmatched. The V gene's germline CDR1 is SNHLY and CDR2 FYNNEI. The CDR3 runs to 18 residues. CDR3: CASSLRGQGYPGANVLTF. In DNA form, the CDR3 reads TGTGCCAGCTCGTTACGGGGACAGGGCTATCCTGGGGCCAACGTCCTGACTTTC.

The chain recombines TRBV10-1 with TRBJ2-2; D is perhaps TRBD2 (6 bases). The V gene's germline CDR1 is WNHNN and CDR2 SYGVQD (reference sequence). The CDR3 is made up of 13 amino acids. Trimming took off 8 bases at V and 6 bases at J, with 13 bases between the two ends. CDR3 region: CASGVGGPGELFF. CDR3 nucleotides: TGCGCCAGCGGGGTCGGGGGACCCGGGGAGCTGTTTTTT.

This clone was counted a few times. The chain combines TRBV18 with TRBJ2-5, with unresolved D. The germline CDR1 and CDR2 sequences are KGHSH and LQKENI. The CDR3 loop spans 13 amino acids. V was cut by 2 bases and J by 5 bases, with 9 bases left in between. CDR3 sequence (DNA): TGTGCCAGCTCACCAAGCTTGTACGAGACCCAGTACTTC. This gives the protein CASSPSLYETQYF.

The genes are TRBV7-9 and TRBJ1-6, with 8 bases fitting TRBD1. After removal of 10 bases from V and 13 bases from J, the junction contained 15 bases not matched to a gene. CDR1 is SEHNR, CDR2 FQNEAQ, per germline (reference sequence). There are 14 residues in the CDR3. The CDR3 loop is CATAPGQALRPLHF. The CDR3 nucleotides are TGTGCCACCGCCCCGGGACAGGCCCTACGGCCCCTCCACTTT.

The rearrangement uses TRBV7-3 and TRBJ2-5, with 11 bases matching TRBD2. Germline V gene data show CDR1 as SGHTA and CDR2 as FQGTGA. The CDR3 has 16 residues. V lost 1 base to trimming and J lost 2 bases; unmatched junction nucleotides: 3. CDR3 sequence reads: CASSLSSGGVQETQYF. The DNA of the CDR3 is TGTGCCAGCAGCTTAAGTAGCGGGGGGGTGCAAGAGACCCAGTACTTC.

The V call is TRBV12-3 or TRBV12-4, the J call TRBJ1-1, with a possible D match to TRBD1 (6 bases). V was pared by 6 bases and J by 4 bases, with 12 bases between. The CDR3 contains 13 residues. Written as DNA, the CDR3 is TGTGCCAGCAGGACAGGTAGTTTCACTGAAGCTTTCTTT. This codes for CASRTGSFTEAFF.

This clone has a single count. The J gene is TRBJ1-5, the V gene TRBV7-9; 11 nucleotides align to TRBD1. The CDR3 extends over 15 amino acids. V trimming: 6 bases; J trimming: 3 bases; junction bases outside the gene matches: 4. The germline CDR1 and CDR2 sequences are SEHNR and FQNEAQ (reference sequence). In DNA, the CDR3 is TGTGCCAGCAGTTCGGGACAGGGGGTCAATCAGCCCCAGCATTTT. This sequence encodes CASSSGQGVNQPQHF. Combining the CDR3 with reference TRBV7-9 and TRBJ1-5 gives the whole variable domain DTGVSQNPRHKITKRGQNVTFRCDPISEHNRLYWYRQTLGQGPEFLTYFQNEAQLEKSRLLSDRFSAERPKGSFSTLEIQRTEQGDSAMYLCASSSGQGVNQPQHFGDGTRLSIL.

The rearrangement uses TRBV3-1 (or the pseudogene TRBV3-2) and TRBJ2-1, with 10 bases aligning to TRBD2. CDR1 is LGHDT and CDR2 is YNNKEL in the germline V gene (reference sequence). CDR3 length equals 14 residues. V dropped 5 bases and J dropped 9; count of bases not matched to a gene: 7. In nucleotides, the CDR3 is TGTGCCAGCAGCGACCTAGCGGGGGACCGTGAGCAGTTCTTC. This codes for CASSDLAGDREQFF.

The J gene is TRBJ1-2, the V gene TRBV19; D is perhaps TRBD1 (6 bases). CDR1 and CDR2 from the germline V gene are LNHDA and SQIVND (reference sequence). CDR3 length equals 13 residues. V was trimmed by 7 bases and J by 3 bases, leaving 12 bases between them. DNA for the CDR3: TGTGCCAGTACGTGGGGGCACGACTATGGCTACACCTTC. Amino acids: CASTWGHDYGYTF. The full variable domain, with the rest looked up from reference TRBV19 and TRBJ1-2, is DGGITQSPKYLFRKEGQNVTLSCEQNLNHDAMYWYRQDPGQGLRLIYYSQIVNDFQKGDIAEGYSVSREKKESFPLTVTSAQKNPTAFYLCASTWGHDYGYTFGSGTRLTVV.

This clone has just one count. The chain joins TRBV9 to TRBJ2-7, with 11 bases that match TRBD2. This CDR3 is 15 amino acids long. Germline CDR1 and CDR2: SGDLS and YYNGEE. The V gene end was trimmed by 0 bases and the J gene end by 6 bases; junction bases not matched to a gene: 5. The CDR3 loop is CASSVEGLAAGEQYF. The CDR3 DNA sequence: TGTGCCAGCAGCGTAGAGGGACTAGCGGCTGGCGAGCAGTACTTC.

This sequence joins TRBV18 and TRBJ1-1; 9 positions agree with TRBD1. Germline V gene sequence: CDR1 KGHSH, CDR2 LQKENI. The V segment lost 0 bases and the J segment 10 bases; nucleotides outside the gene matches: 6. This CDR3 has 14 amino acids. The DNA for the CDR3 is TGTGCCAGCTCACCACCGGGACAGGGACGCGGAGCTTTCTTT. This encodes CASSPPGQGRGAFF. Variable domain in full (rest from reference TRBV18 and TRBJ1-1): NAGVMQNPRHLVRRRGQEARLRCSPMKGHSHVYWYRQLPEEGLKFMVYLQKENIIDESGMPKERFSAEFPKEGPSILRIQQVVRGDSAAYFCASSPPGQGRGAFFGQGTRLTVV.

The chain is built from TRBV12-3 or TRBV12-4 and TRBJ1-1, with D tentatively TRBD1 (6 bases). This CDR3 comprises 13 residues. The ends were cut back, 6 bases at V and 6 bases at J, with 14 bases in the middle. The CDR3 DNA reads as TGTGCCAGCAGCCTACCAGGGGCATCTGAAGCTTTCTTT. This gives the protein CASSLPGASEAFF.

In DNA, the CDR3 is TGTGCCAGCAGTTTGGGGACAGGGGGCGCGAAACTGTTTTTT. It codes for CASSLGTGGAKLFF. V usage is TRBV28 and J usage is TRBJ1-4; TRBD1 matches at 12 bases. The J segment lost 11 bases and the V segment lost 3 bases, leaving 4 bases of the junction unmatched. CDR1 is MDHEN and CDR2 is SYDVKM in the germline V gene. The CDR3 extends over 14 amino acids.

This clone was found once. This chain connects TRBV12-3 or TRBV12-4 to TRBJ1-6; perhaps TRBD1 as D (5 bases). Trimming took 7 bases from V and 10 from J, leaving 11 bases between them. The CDR3 length is 12 residues. The CDR3 loop reads CASNLGGSPLHF. The DNA for the CDR3 is TGTGCCAGCAACTTGGGGGGATCACCCCTCCACTTT.

The chain links TRBV4-1 to TRBJ1-6; 7 bases align to TRBD1. Unmatched junction bases numbered 8, after V lost 1 base and J lost 8 bases. Looked up from germline, CDR1 is MGHRA and CDR2 is YSYEKL. CDR3 length: 16 amino acids. CDR3 amino acids: CASSQGSRGNDSPLHF. The CDR3 DNA reads as TGCGCCAGCAGCCAAGGATCCAGGGGGAATGATTCACCCCTCCACTTT.

CDR3 sequence (DNA): TGTGCCAGCTCAACGACAGGAGCAGGGGAGCAGTACTTC. Translating it yields CASSTTGAGEQYF. J is TRBJ2-7 and V is TRBV18, with D maybe TRBD1 (6 bases). The CDR3 is 13 amino acids. Trimming left V 5 bases short and J 7 bases short, with 15 bases between. Germline CDR1 and CDR2: KGHSH and LQKENI.

This clone was seen just once. The chain joins TRBV9 to TRBJ2-5; 13 bases align to TRBD2. With 4 bases clipped from V and 2 bases from J, the junction kept 8 bases outside the gene matches. This CDR3 has 17 amino acids. Germline V CDR1 and CDR2: SGDLS, YYNGEE. The CDR3: CASSPTWTSGGQETQYF. The CDR3 DNA follows: TGTGCCAGCAGCCCGACTTGGACTAGCGGGGGTCAAGAGACCCAGTACTTC.

The sample holds one count of this clone. The chain carries TRBV12-5 and TRBJ2-5; TRBD2 matches 8 bases. The CDR3 is 14 residues long. The germline gives CDR1 LGHNT, CDR2 FRNRAP. V lost 6 bases to trimming and J lost 0 bases; unmatched junction nucleotides: 3. CDR3 DNA: TGTGCTAGTGGCCGTAGCGGGGACCAAGAGACCCAGTACTTC. Encoded protein: CASGRSGDQETQYF.

This clone turned up a few times. The J gene is TRBJ1-2, the V gene TRBV10-3; 7 nucleotides match TRBD1. The CDR3 consists of 14 residues. Germline V gene data show CDR1 as ENHRY and CDR2 as SYGVKD. J gave up 8 bases and V 2 bases, and 8 bases lay outside the gene matches. In DNA form, the CDR3 reads TGTGCCATCAGTGAGGACAGGGTGCATTACGGCTACACCTTC. This translates into CAISEDRVHYGYTF.

The J gene is TRBJ2-6, the V gene TRBV5-1; TRBD2 agrees at 7 bases. The length of the CDR3 is 19 residues. The germline V gene has CDR1 SGHRS and CDR2 YFSETQ. Germline trimming cut 0 bases from V and 5 bases from J; bases unmatched to any gene: 14. The CDR3 sequence is CASSLDSRGVSTWANVLTF. The CDR3 DNA sequence: TGCGCCAGCAGCTTGGATTCTCGGGGGGTTTCAACGTGGGCCAACGTCCTGACTTTC.

V gene TRBV7-8 combines with J gene TRBJ2-2, with a weak D call TRBD2 (6 bases). The CDR3 is 16 amino acids. The V gene lost 7 bases and the J gene lost 1 base, with 16 bases spanning the gap. From germline, CDR1 is SGHVS and CDR2 FQNEAQ. The CDR3 spells CASNHVRGLNTGELFF. DNA for the CDR3: TGTGCCAGCAACCACGTTCGGGGGTTGAACACCGGGGAGCTGTTTTTT.

The chain recombines TRBV4-3 with TRBJ2-7, with TRBD1 identical over 8 bases. CDR3 length: 13 residues. Germline V gene lookup returns CDR1 LGHNA and CDR2 YSLEER. V lost 1 base, J lost 10 bases, and 6 bases stayed unmatched. The CDR3 DNA sequence: TGCGCCAGCAGCCAAGCCGACAGGGGCCCTCAGTACTTC. Translated: CASSQADRGPQYF.